A single sample gave rise to the 6 T cell receptor beta chains below, sequenced in a study of cytomegalovirus exposure and HLA in healthy donors. PCR employed 60 Vbeta and 13 Jbeta primers. The table came from immunoSEQ multiplex PCR; TCRdb's copy has only in-frame clones and leaves some out. The sample has 170,000 or so clones; less than 85% are singletons. The material sequenced was PBMCs. The receptors here all came from a young man in good health and CMV-seronegative.

The V gene is TRBV7-2, the J gene TRBJ1-1; D unresolved. Trimming took 1 base from V and 2 from J, leaving 5 bases between them. Germline CDR1 reads SGHTA; CDR2 reads FQGNSA. This CDR3 contains 13 residues. CDR3 sequence (DNA): TGTGCCAGCAGCTTAGTTTATAACACTGAAGCTTTCTTT. The encoded protein is CASSLVYNTEAFF.

The chain combines TRBV27 with TRBJ1-1, with 9 bases lining up with TRBD1. The CDR3 sequence is 15 residues long. Germline loops: CDR1 MNHEY, CDR2 SMNVEV (reference sequence). With 7 bases clipped from V and 1 base from J, the junction kept 7 bases outside the gene matches. The CDR3 DNA reads as TGTGCCAGCAAGCTGGTACAGGGGGCGAACACTGAAGCTTTCTTT. It encodes CASKLVQGANTEAFF.

The CDR3 DNA reads as TGTGCCAGCAGGCTCAGCGGGGGCGCTTTAGTCGAAAAACTGTTTTTT. This translates into CASRLSGGALVEKLFF. The rearrangement joins TRBV28 to TRBJ1-4; the D gene is possibly TRBD1 (6 bases). The germline V gene has CDR1 MDHEN and CDR2 SYDVKM. V dropped 6 bases and J dropped 8 bases, with 22 bases sitting between them. CDR3 length: 16 residues.

The CDR3 bases are TGTGCCAGCAGCCAAGATCAGAGGAGACACCAAGAGACCCAGTACTTC. This sequence encodes CASSQDQRRHQETQYF. This chain connects TRBV4-2 to TRBJ2-5; D gene unclear. Germline CDR1 is LGHNA and CDR2 is YNFKEQ. V shed 0 bases and J shed 0 bases, with 11 bases lying between them. The CDR3 consists of 16 residues.

The chain employs TRBV5-6 and TRBJ1-1; 7 bases are shared with TRBD1. The CDR3 runs to 14 residues. Losses at the gene ends were 3 bases for V and 6 bases for J; bases not matched to a gene: 8. Germline values: CDR1 SGHDT, CDR2 YYEEEE. The chain's CDR3 is CASSSADRVAEAFF. The CDR3 coding sequence is TGTGCCAGCAGCTCAGCCGACAGGGTAGCTGAAGCTTTCTTT.

The gene calls are TRBV6-5 and TRBJ1-4, with a possible D match to TRBD1 (5 bases). CDR3 size: 14 residues. CDR1 is MNHEY and CDR2 is SVGAGI in the germline V gene. The ends were cut back, 3 bases at V and 7 bases at J, with 12 bases in the middle. CDR3 in DNA: TGTGCCAGCAGTTATCAGGGTTTGGGTGAAAAACTGTTTTTT. This codes for CASSYQGLGEKLFF.